The T cell receptor beta chain described here comes from a study of T-cell reconstitution after alpha-beta-depleted transplantation in children (dated by TCRdb to between 2015 and 2016). In the study overall: T-cell immune reconstitution after TCRalphabeta/CD19-depleted allogeneic hematopoietic cell transplantation in children was quantitatively tracked in the study by means of TCR repertoire profiling.

The library was made by PCR. The sequencer was an Illumina HiSeq 2500. TCR libraries were prepared with molecular barcoding, using unique molecular identifiers to normalize TCRbeta repertoire quantification. TCRdb trimmed the raw reads at Q25, called clones with MiXCR and kept productive beta chains. Every distinct CDR3 protein forms one entry, paired with its most common genes and DNA. A total of about 360,000 distinct CDR3 sequences appear in this sample, about an eighth of them only once. The ten top clones hold around 4.5% of the sample. Points on this clonotype: This clone's antigen is unknown. No clone much larger than this one lies a single base away; base qualities are absent.

Sample: PBMCs, taken from the stem cell graft. The clonotype comes from a human donor who donated a stem cell graft to a child with Fanconi anemia.

The DNA reads as follows: TGTGCCAGCAGCAAAGGGGGTCGTGGCTATGGCTACACCTTC. It translates as CASSKGGRGYGYTF. The rearrangement joined TRBV21-1 to TRBJ1-2. TRBV21-1 is a pseudogene. The CDR3, from cysteine to phenylalanine, totals 14 residues. Here the CDR3 DNA is all that survives: 42 bases in frame from base 1.